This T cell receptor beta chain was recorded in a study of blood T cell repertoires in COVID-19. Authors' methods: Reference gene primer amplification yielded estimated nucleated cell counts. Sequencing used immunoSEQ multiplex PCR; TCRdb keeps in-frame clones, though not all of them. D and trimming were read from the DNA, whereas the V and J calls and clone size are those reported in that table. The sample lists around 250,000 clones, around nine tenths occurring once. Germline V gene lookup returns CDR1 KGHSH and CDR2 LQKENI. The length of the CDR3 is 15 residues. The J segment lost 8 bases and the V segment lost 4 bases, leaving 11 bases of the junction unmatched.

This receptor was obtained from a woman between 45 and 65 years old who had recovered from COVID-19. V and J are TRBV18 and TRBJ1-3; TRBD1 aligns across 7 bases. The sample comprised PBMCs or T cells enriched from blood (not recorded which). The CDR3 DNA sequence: TGTGCCAGCTCACAAGAAGAGACAGGGCTGGACACCATATATTTT. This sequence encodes CASSQEETGLDTIYF.